This TCR beta chain emerged from a study of T cell changes during pregnancy in multiple sclerosis. The assay was immunoSEQ multiplex PCR, and TCRdb's table has in-frame clones only and misses some. The sample contains roughly 86,000 clones, approximately 92% of which appear only once. The origin of this receptor is a female donor with multiple sclerosis, enrolled in a pregnancy study. The source was peripheral blood, collected in the first trimester of pregnancy.

The CDR3 reads CAIILLGTGLSRYTF. The CDR3 bases are TGTGCCATCATACTCCTCGGGACAGGGCTCTCGCGCTACACCTTC. The chain uses TRBV6-1 and TRBJ1-2; 9 bases agree with TRBD1. In germline, CDR1 is MNHNS, CDR2 SASEGT. Germline trimming cut 10 bases from V and 9 bases from J; bases unmatched to any gene: 18. The CDR3 is 15 residues long.